The 21 T cell receptor beta chains below all came from one sample that was sequenced in a study of T-cell memory formation after mild COVID-19. TCRdb independently ran MiXCR on the 5' RACE reads; one entry per CDR3 protein. The sample has roughly 610,000 distinct CDR3 sequences; approximately 15% are singletons. Input material: PBMCs or a T cell subset sorted from them (not recorded which). The receptors were gathered from an adult woman who had mild COVID-19 (a few samples of this study predate the infection). Cell type and time point are not known.

In this sample, this clonotype is medium-sized (0.01 to 0.1%). This rearrangement joins TRBV20-1 to TRBJ2-1; 11 bases align to TRBD2. Germline CDR1 is DFQATT and CDR2 is SNEGSKA (reference sequence). V trimming: 6 bases; J trimming: 14 bases; junction bases outside the gene matches: 3. The CDR3 spans 10 residues. CDR3 coding DNA: TGCAGTGCGGGGACTAGCGGAGAGTTCTTC. Protein: CSAGTSGEFF.

The J gene is TRBJ2-6, the V gene TRBV28; D assignment may be TRBD1 or TRBD2 (5 bases each). Germline-derived CDR1 and CDR2 are MDHEN and SYDVKM. The length of the CDR3 is 15 residues. V dropped 3 bases and J dropped 5 bases, with 11 bases sitting between them. The CDR3 sequence: CASSLGGGRANVLTF. Here the CDR3 DNA reads TGTGCCAGCAGTTTGGGTGGGGGAAGGGCCAACGTCCTGACTTTC. The full variable domain, rest sourced from reference TRBV28 and TRBJ2-6, is DVKVTQSSRYLVKRTGEKVFLECVQDMDHENMFWYRQDPGLGLRLIYFSYDVKMKEKGDIPEGYSVSREKKERFSLILESASTNQTSMYLCASSLGGGRANVLTFGAGSRLTVL.

CDR3 DNA sequence: TGTGCCAGCAGCCAAGATCTGAGTAAGAACACCGGGGAGCTGTTTTTT. Translating gives CASSQDLSKNTGELFF. This chain connects TRBV4-2 to TRBJ2-2; no definite D call. Germline CDR1 and CDR2: LGHNA and YNFKEQ. The CDR3 is made up of 16 amino acids. Trimming left V 0 bases short and J 1 base short, with 9 bases between.

This clonotype was detected a few times. The chain is built from TRBV18 and TRBJ2-7; possibly TRBD1 for D (6 bases). The ends were cut back, 3 bases at V and 7 bases at J, with 22 bases in the middle. CDR1 and CDR2 (germline): KGHSH, LQKENI. This CDR3 region has 16 residues. The CDR3 reads CASSPLQGTGVSEQYF. CDR3 coding DNA: TGTGCCAGCTCACCTCTACAGGGAACAGGCGTTAGTGAGCAGTACTTC.

V and J are TRBV5-1 and TRBJ2-7; 8 nucleotides agree with TRBD1. The CDR3 runs 15 residues. The germline V gene encodes CDR1 SGHRS and CDR2 YFSETQ. Unmatched junction bases numbered 7, after V lost 4 bases and J lost 1 base. In DNA, the CDR3 is TGCGCCAGCAGCCGGACGGGACAGGAGTCCTACGAGCAGTACTTC. This sequence encodes CASSRTGQESYEQYF.

This clonotype appeared many times. The gene calls are TRBV18 and TRBJ1-5; 7 bases match TRBD1. J was trimmed by 1 base and V by 4 bases; bases with no gene match: 10. CDR1 KGHSH and CDR2 LQKENI come from the germline V gene. The CDR3 runs to 17 residues. CDR3 coding DNA: TGTGCCAGCTCACAGATCCAAAAGGGGGCGAGCAATCAGCCCCAGCATTTT. Residues: CASSQIQKGASNQPQHF.

V and J are TRBV7-6 and TRBJ1-3; a possible D gene is TRBD1 (5 bases). The germline gives CDR1 SGHVS, CDR2 FNYEAQ. Between the trimmed V and J ends, which lost 7 bases and 1 base, there was a span of 14 bases. The CDR3 has 15 amino acids. CDR3 protein: CASILGEGSGNTIYF. The CDR3 DNA sequence: TGTGCCAGCATCCTAGGGGAAGGGTCTGGAAACACCATATATTTT. Full variable domain (outside the CDR3, taken from reference TRBV7-6 and TRBJ1-3): GAGVSQSPRYKVTKRGQDVALRCDPISGHVSLYWYRQALGQGPEFLTYFNYEAQQDKSGLPNDRFSAERPEGSISTLTIQRTEQRDSAMYRCASILGEGSGNTIYFGEGSWLTVV.

This clonotype has more than one count but fewer than ten. The chain joins TRBV24-1 to TRBJ2-1; 9 positions match TRBD2. The CDR3 contains 18 residues. Germline loops: CDR1 KGHDR, CDR2 SFDVKD. J lost 7 bases, V lost 3 bases, and 15 bases had no gene match. The CDR3 protein is CATSDPGPRGGADNEQFF. The DNA of the CDR3 is TGTGCCACCAGTGATCCCGGACCCCGCGGGGGGGCCGATAATGAGCAGTTCTTC.

This clonotype was seen just once. This may come from a read error, since a much larger clone is one base off. The chain links TRBV5-1 to TRBJ2-5; D remains ambiguous. The length of the CDR3 is 13 residues. Germline lookup yields CDR1 SGHRS and CDR2 YFSETQ. The V end lost 4 bases, the J end lost 4 bases, and 11 bases lay between the germline ends. The CDR3 loop is CASSPRHGETQYF. The CDR3 nucleotides are TGCGCCAGCAGCCCTAGACACGGAGAGACCCAGTACTTC.

This clonotype was seen ten or more times. One end of the junction is discordant with germline, which a read error may explain. The gene calls are TRBV5-1 and TRBJ2-5; a possible D gene is TRBD2 (6 bases). The CDR3 contains 11 residues. Germline assignment: CDR1 SGHRS and CDR2 YFSETQ. The DNA for the CDR3 is TGTGCCAGCAGCCGGGAGGAGACCCAGTACTTC. Protein sequence: CASSREETQYF.

The chain couples TRBV5-1 to TRBJ2-1, with 7 bases identical to TRBD1. This CDR3 has 15 residues. Germline CDR1 reads SGHRS; CDR2 reads YFSETQ. V lost 3 bases and J lost 2; bases outside the gene matches: 5. The CDR3 DNA reads TGCGCCAGCAGCTCTGGACAGGCTACCTACAATGAGCAGTTCTTC. Protein: CASSSGQATYNEQFF.

V and J are TRBV30 and TRBJ1-4, with D possibly TRBD1 on 6 matching bases. The CDR3 sequence is 14 residues long. Germline-derived CDR1 and CDR2 are GTSNPN and SVGIG (reference sequence). CDR3 bases: TGTGCTGGGGACGTCGGCAGGGGAGGCGAAAAACTGTTTTTT. Translating gives CAGDVGRGGEKLFF.

In its sample, this clonotype was seen a few times. V gene TRBV5-1 combines with J gene TRBJ2-1, with 8 positions matching TRBD1. The CDR3 has 16 residues. V shed 2 bases, J shed 9 bases, and the junction held 13 bases outside the gene matches. Per germline, CDR1 SGHRS and CDR2 YFSETQ. CDR3: CASSLGRTGTTGEQFF. CDR3 sequence (DNA): TGCGCCAGCAGCTTAGGTAGGACAGGGACAACCGGTGAGCAGTTCTTC.

The genes are TRBV18 and TRBJ2-7, with 8 bases identical to TRBD1. This CDR3 region has 15 residues. V lost 5 bases, J lost 2 bases, and 8 bases stayed unmatched. Germline CDR1 reads KGHSH; CDR2 reads LQKENI. The CDR3 nucleotides are TGTGCCAGCTCAGAGTACAGGGGGACCGCCTACGAGCAGTACTTC. Translation gives CASSEYRGTAYEQYF.

This chain joins TRBV12-3 or TRBV12-4 and TRBJ2-4, with D unresolved. The V gene lost 8 bases and the J gene lost 0 bases, with 11 bases spanning the gap. The CDR3 contains 14 residues. The CDR3 coding sequence is TGTGCCAGCTCTCCGGTCTTAGCCAAAAACATTCAGTACTTC. It encodes CASSPVLAKNIQYF.

This clonotype came up a few times. The rearrangement joins TRBV27 to TRBJ2-1, with 16 bases matching TRBD2. This CDR3 comprises 16 residues. CDR1 is MNHEY, CDR2 SMNVEV, per germline (reference sequence). After removal of 7 bases from V and 15 bases from J, the junction contained 15 bases not matched to a gene. CDR3 region: CASTAAGTSGRGGLFF. CDR3 DNA sequence: TGTGCCAGCACCGCGGCTGGGACTAGCGGGAGGGGAGGGTTGTTCTTC.

V usage is TRBV12-3 or TRBV12-4 and J usage is TRBJ1-1, with D maybe TRBD1 (5 bases). V was cut by 7 bases and J by 1 base, with 19 bases left in between. The CDR3 sequence is 16 residues long. Here the CDR3 DNA reads TGTGCCAGCAATCCATCGGGGGTCCCTCCGAACACTGAAGCTTTCTTT. Protein product: CASNPSGVPPNTEAFF.

This clonotype has more than one count but fewer than ten. The V gene is TRBV6-5, the J gene TRBJ2-3; D is undetermined. V was pared by 2 bases and J by 2 bases, with 8 bases between. The CDR3 totals 14 residues. The V gene's germline CDR1 is MNHEY and CDR2 SVGAGI. CDR3 residues: CASSYSSVTDTQYF. CDR3 nucleotides: TGTGCCAGCAGTTACAGTTCGGTCACAGATACGCAGTATTTT.

The J gene is TRBJ2-7, the V gene TRBV5-1; D tentatively fits TRBD1 or TRBD2 (6 bases each). The CDR3 length is 14 residues. CDR1 and CDR2 from the germline V gene are SGHRS and YFSETQ. With 2 bases removed from V and 4 bases from J, the gap between germline ends came to 13 bases. CDR3 residues: CASSFQGTEYEQYF. CDR3 in DNA: TGCGCCAGCAGCTTCCAGGGGACTGAATACGAGCAGTACTTC.

This clonotype has just a few counts. The DNA for the CDR3 is TGTGCCAGCAGTTTAGAATGGGCGATACCCGGCTACGAGCAGTACTTC. Encoded protein: CASSLEWAIPGYEQYF. The chain couples TRBV12-3 or TRBV12-4 to TRBJ2-7; no clear D. The CDR3 runs 16 residues. V was clipped by 1 base and J by 3 bases, with 16 bases between them.

The sample holds a few counts of this clonotype. The CDR3 loop reads CASSPLAGRPYNEQFF. In DNA form, the CDR3 reads TGTGCCAGCAGCCCATTAGCGGGTCGTCCCTACAATGAGCAGTTCTTC. This chain joins TRBV7-2 and TRBJ2-1; 7 nucleotides match TRBD2. Trimming took 5 bases from V and 2 from J; bases not matched to a gene: 9. Germline CDR1 is SGHTA and CDR2 is FQGNSA. This CDR3 has 16 amino acids.